This T cell receptor beta chain is drawn from a study of early T cells in non-severe SARS-CoV-2 infection. The V and J ends lost 3 bases and 1 base respectively, with 6 bases between them. The germline V gene encodes CDR1 MGHRA and CDR2 YSYEKL. There are 13 residues in the CDR3. Individually, cDNA molecules had unique molecular identifiers attached to them. TCRdb reanalysed the 5' RACE reads using MiXCR and keeps one entry per CDR3 protein. This sample has under 85,000 distinct CDR3 sequences, with around an eighth found just once. The sequencing input was whole blood. The chain combines TRBV4-1 with TRBJ1-2; D not certain. The receptor comes from an adult who was a healthcare worker with PCR-confirmed SARS-CoV-2 infection or an uninfected control (not recorded which). CDR3 nucleotide sequence: TGCGCCAGCAGCCAGGGGAATAACTATGGCTACACCTTC. This gives the protein CASSQGNNYGYTF.